The clone carrying this T cell receptor (beta chain) was recorded many times. Its antigen remains unidentified. Per germline, CDR1 SQVTM and CDR2 ANQGSEA. V lost 5 bases and J lost 7, with 12 bases in between. CDR3 length: 11 amino acids. These data are taken from a study of early T cells in non-severe SARS-CoV-2 infection. At the level of the study: The authors sequenced bulk RNA from unsorted whole blood, leaving chains unpaired.

Broader study findings: VDJdb matches were skewed toward anti-spike CD8 T cell responses.

TCRdb reprocessed the 5' RACE reads via MiXCR and lists one record per CDR3 protein. The repertoire holds tens of thousands of distinct CDR3 sequences, about 4.5% seen once, with approximately 6% in the top ten. The specimen was whole blood, collected at baseline. The sequence was obtained from an adult who was a healthcare worker with PCR-confirmed SARS-CoV-2 infection or an uninfected control (not recorded which). The chain uses TRBV29-1 and TRBJ2-7; D may be TRBD1 (5 bases). CDR3 nucleotides: TGCAGCGTTAAAAGGGGTGGGGAGCAGTACTTC. Residues: CSVKRGGEQYF.